Below are 28 T cell receptor beta chains sequenced from a single sample in a study of T cell repertoires in cytomegalovirus infection. TCRdb passed the reads through MiXCR, listing each CDR3 protein once. The data show roughly 760,000 distinct CDR3 sequences, roughly 35% seen once. Sequenced sample: PBMCs. The receptors here all came from a human donor in good health (CMV status not recorded). Some clones in this sample may be carry-over from other donors' samples.

The chain uses TRBV6-5 and TRBJ1-4; D unresolved. The ends were cut back, 8 bases at V and 9 bases at J, with 10 bases in the middle. The CDR3 covers 11 residues. CDR1 is MNHEY and CDR2 is SVGAGI in the germline V gene. The CDR3 here is CASWSGKKLFF. Written as DNA, the CDR3 is TGTGCCAGCTGGAGTGGGAAAAAACTGTTTTTT.

A few counts support this clonotype. This chain connects TRBV6-5 to TRBJ2-7; the D is unclear. This CDR3 contains 15 residues. The germline V and J ends were trimmed by 2 bases and 0 bases, with 11 bases remaining between them. Germline V gives CDR1 MNHEY, CDR2 SVGAGI. Here the CDR3 DNA reads TGTGCCAGCAGTTACCGTGCCGGTGGCTCCTACGAGCAGTACTTC. As protein: CASSYRAGGSYEQYF.

The gene calls are TRBV25-1 and TRBJ2-7; 9 positions agree with TRBD2. The CDR3 runs to 16 residues. V trimming: 4 bases; J trimming: 7 bases; junction bases outside the gene matches: 14. The germline gives CDR1 MGHDK, CDR2 SYGVNS. CDR3 in DNA: TGTGCCAGCAGTGTGGTGACTAGCGGTCCCTACAATGAGCAGTACTTC. Translating it yields CASSVVTSGPYNEQYF.

The rearrangement uses TRBV29-1 and TRBJ2-7; possible D gene TRBD1, 6 bases. Trimming left V 3 bases short and J 2 bases short, with 14 bases between. The CDR3 is 14 residues long. The germline gives CDR1 SQVTM, CDR2 ANQGSEA. CDR3 sequence (DNA): TGCAGCGTTGATAACAGGGATCGCCCCTACGAGCAGTACTTC. This sequence encodes CSVDNRDRPYEQYF.

This clonotype was detected only a few times. J is TRBJ1-1 and V is TRBV30, with 11 bases identical to TRBD1. CDR1 and CDR2 (germline): GTSNPN, SVGIG (reference sequence). Germline trimming cut 0 bases from V and 11 bases from J; bases unmatched to any gene: 8. The CDR3 extends over 14 amino acids. DNA of the CDR3: TGTGCCTGGAGTGTACCCGGGACAGGGGGAATTGCTTTCTTT. Translation: CAWSVPGTGGIAFF.

The table lists this clonotype with a few counts. The chain links TRBV12-3 or TRBV12-4 to TRBJ1-2, with 7 bases that match TRBD1. V was clipped by 6 bases and J by 1 base; unmatched bases: 11. The CDR3 sequence is 16 residues long. As DNA, the CDR3 is TGTGCCAGCAGAAGGACAGGCGGTGACCGTAACTATGGCTACACCTTC. Protein: CASRRTGGDRNYGYTF.

The rearrangement links TRBV20-1 to TRBJ2-5; the D is unclear. This CDR3 region has 14 residues. V dropped 3 bases and J dropped 11 bases, with 22 bases sitting between them. Germline V gene data show CDR1 as DFQATT and CDR2 as SNEGSKA (reference sequence). The CDR3 coding sequence is TGCAGTGCTAGCCCTCATCACCATGATTGGGGTCAGTACTTC. Protein: CSASPHHHDWGQYF.

V gene TRBV28 combines with J gene TRBJ2-7, with 8 bases lining up with TRBD1. The CDR3 totals 18 residues. The V gene's germline CDR1 is MDHEN and CDR2 SYDVKM. J gave up 6 bases and V 2 bases, and 18 bases lay outside the gene matches. The CDR3 DNA reads TGTGCCAGCAGTTTACACACAGGGGGAATGGCTACCGCTCGCGAGCAGTACTTC. It specifies CASSLHTGGMATAREQYF.

This clonotype came up a few times. V and J are TRBV7-2 and TRBJ1-6, with a possible D match to TRBD1 (5 bases). V was trimmed by 2 bases and J by 6 bases, leaving 17 bases between them. Germline CDR1 reads SGHTA; CDR2 reads FQGNSA. This CDR3 spans 17 amino acids. The CDR3 protein is CASSLHPGPSGNSPLHF. The CDR3 DNA reads TGTGCCAGCAGCTTACATCCGGGACCCTCGGGTAATTCACCCCTCCACTTT.

This clonotype was seen a single time. The chain has TRBV19 and TRBJ1-3, with D possibly being TRBD1 (5 bases). The V end was cut by 8 bases, the J end by 0 bases, with 17 bases between. The CDR3 consists of 16 residues. Germline V gene sequence: CDR1 LNHDA, CDR2 SQIVND (reference sequence). CDR3 loop: CASRPPGISSGNTIYF. The DNA of the CDR3 is TGTGCCAGTCGCCCCCCAGGGATCAGCTCTGGAAACACCATATATTTT.

The CDR3 DNA sequence: TGTGCCAGCAGCCAAGATTTTGTGAGCTCTGGGGCCAACGTCCTGACTTTC. Translation: CASSQDFVSSGANVLTF. V and J are TRBV14 and TRBJ2-6, with no clear D. CDR1 and CDR2 from the germline V gene are SGHDN and FVKESK. V was cut by 0 bases and J by 0 bases, with 9 bases left in between. The CDR3 contains 17 residues.

This clonotype was counted between two and nine times. The J gene is TRBJ1-5, the V gene TRBV6-2 or TRBV6-3; D is unclear. V was shortened by 1 base and J by 7 bases, with 8 bases between the two germline ends. Per germline, CDR1 MNHEY and CDR2 SVGEGT. The length of the CDR3 is 13 residues. The CDR3 DNA sequence: TGTGCCAGCAGTTACTGGGGTGAACAGCCCCAGCATTTT. The encoded protein is CASSYWGEQPQHF.

This clonotype was recorded a few times. J is TRBJ1-2 and V is TRBV12-3 or TRBV12-4; weak D call: TRBD1 (6 bases). This CDR3 is 14 amino acids long. The V end lost 3 bases, the J end lost 2 bases, and 10 bases lay between the germline ends. Written as DNA, the CDR3 is TGTGCCAGCAGTTTTACCGGACAGAACTATGGCTACACCTTC. It specifies CASSFTGQNYGYTF.

This chain uses TRBV28 with TRBJ1-2; weak D call: TRBD1 (5 bases). Germline-derived CDR1 and CDR2 are MDHEN and SYDVKM. CDR3 length: 14 residues. Trimming removed 7 bases from V and 8 bases from J, with 20 bases in between. The CDR3 here is CASTIQGLSGGYTF. CDR3 nucleotides: TGTGCCAGCACCATCCAGGGATTGAGTGGGGGCTACACCTTC.

This clonotype was detected ten times or more. The chain's CDR3 is CSASPRSVAGTDTQYF. Written as DNA, the CDR3 is TGCAGTGCTAGTCCGCGTAGCGTGGCGGGAACAGATACGCAGTATTTT. The chain combines TRBV20-1 with TRBJ2-3; weak D call: TRBD2 (6 bases). Trimming shortened V by 3 bases and J by 3 bases, and 19 bases separated the two germline ends. The V gene's germline CDR1 is DFQATT and CDR2 SNEGSKA (reference sequence). CDR3 length: 16 residues.

This clonotype appeared many times. V and J are TRBV7-8 and TRBJ1-2; tentative D call: TRBD1 (5 bases). This CDR3 contains 18 residues. Germline V gene data show CDR1 as SGHVS and CDR2 as FQNEAQ. The germline V and J ends were trimmed by 1 base and 4 bases, with 22 bases remaining between them. The DNA for the CDR3 is TGTGCCAGCAGCTTAGAACGGCTAGGGGACGTCGGTCGCTATGGCTACACCTTC. Its protein product is CASSLERLGDVGRYGYTF.

In this sample, this clonotype turned up a few times. This rearrangement joins TRBV7-8 to TRBJ1-2, with D perhaps TRBD1 (5 bases). CDR3 length equals 16 residues. Germline V gene lookup returns CDR1 SGHVS and CDR2 FQNEAQ. The V and J ends lost 8 bases and 2 bases respectively, with 21 bases between them. As DNA, the CDR3 is TGTGCCAGCTCCATGAAGCGGGCAGGGAGAAACTATGGCTACACCTTC. It specifies CASSMKRAGRNYGYTF.

The table lists this clonotype with a few counts. The J gene is TRBJ1-6, the V gene TRBV7-2; TRBD1 might be the D (5 bases). Per germline, CDR1 SGHTA and CDR2 FQGNSA. V lost 2 bases and J lost 8, with 13 bases in between. This CDR3 is built from 15 residues. The DNA of the CDR3 is TGTGCCAGCAGCTTATTAGGCAGGGCGCATTCACCCCTCCACTTT. Its protein is CASSLLGRAHSPLHF. Full variable domain (outside the CDR3, taken from reference TRBV7-2 and TRBJ1-6): GAGVSQSPSNKVTEKGKDVELRCDPISGHTALYWYRQSLGQGLEFLIYFQGNSAPDKSGLPSDRFSAERTGGSVSTLTIQRTQQEDSAVYLCASSLLGRAHSPLHFGNGTRLTVT.

V gene TRBV20-1 combines with J gene TRBJ2-2; D is possibly TRBD1 or TRBD2 (5 bases each). Trimming stripped 2 bases from V and 0 bases from J, with 10 bases between. Germline V gives CDR1 DFQATT, CDR2 SNEGSKA (reference sequence). The CDR3 extends over 15 amino acids. The CDR3 is CSARRGTANTGELFF. The DNA for the CDR3 is TGCAGTGCTAGACGGGGCACAGCGAACACCGGGGAGCTGTTTTTT.

This clonotype was picked up a small number of times. CDR3 in amino acids: CASSWEGDDTGELFF. The CDR3, as DNA: TGTGCCAGCAGTTGGGAGGGGGACGACACCGGGGAGCTGTTTTTT. The chain couples TRBV28 to TRBJ2-2, with a possible D match to TRBD2 (7 bases). Per the germline V gene, CDR1 is MDHEN and CDR2 is SYDVKM. V dropped 4 bases and J dropped 3 bases, with 12 bases sitting between them. CDR3 size: 15 residues.

On this clonotype itself: A much bigger clone sits one base away, suggesting this may be a read error. This chain joins TRBV15 and TRBJ2-7; tentatively, D is TRBD2 (5 bases). This CDR3 spans 14 amino acids. The germline gives CDR1 LNHNV, CDR2 YYDKDF (reference sequence). The CDR3 loop reads CSTSREESGSEQYF. DNA of the CDR3: TGTTCCACCAGCAGAGAAGAATCGGGGAGCGAGCAGTACTTC. Full variable domain (remainder filled in from reference TRBV15 and TRBJ2-7): DAMVIQNPRYQVTQFGKPVTLSCSQTLNHNVMYWYQQKSSQAPKLLFHYYDKDFNNEADTPDNFQSRRPNTSFCFLDIRSPGLGDTAMYLCSTSREESGSEQYFGPGTRLTVT.

The chain joins TRBV19 to TRBJ1-2; no reliable D call. CDR1 LNHDA and CDR2 SQIVND come from the germline V gene (reference sequence). The CDR3 consists of 12 residues. The V gene lost 3 bases and the J gene lost 5 bases, with 7 bases spanning the gap. CDR3 sequence (DNA): TGTGCCAGTAGTATCAACAGATATGGCTACACCTTC. The encoded protein is CASSINRYGYTF.

The V gene is TRBV25-1, the J gene TRBJ1-1, with D uncertain. The CDR3 length is 15 residues. Per the germline V gene, CDR1 is MGHDK and CDR2 is SYGVNS. Trimming stripped 7 bases from V and 4 bases from J, with 19 bases between. The CDR3 sequence is CASTEGPRLSTEAFF. In DNA form, the CDR3 reads TGTGCCAGCACCGAAGGGCCCAGGCTAAGCACTGAAGCTTTCTTT.

This clonotype was recorded a few times. This chain uses TRBV15 with TRBJ2-2; possible D gene TRBD1, 5 bases. With 3 bases removed from V and 5 bases from J, the gap between germline ends came to 10 bases. Germline CDR1 reads LNHNV; CDR2 reads YYDKDF (reference sequence). The CDR3 has 14 residues. CDR3 DNA: TGTGCCACCAGCAGTGAACAGGAAACCGGGGAGCTGTTTTTT. This translates into CATSSEQETGELFF.

In regard to this clonotype: A junction end diverges from the germline sequence, so it may reflect a read error. The chain uses TRBV7-2 and TRBJ1-5; D gene ambiguous. CDR1 is SGHTA and CDR2 is FQGNSA in the germline V gene. This CDR3 contains 14 residues. CDR3 in DNA: TGTGCCAGCAGCTTAGATTCCAGGAATCAGCCCCAGCCTTTT. Its protein is CASSLDSRNQPQPF. The entire variable domain, with the rest obtained from reference TRBV7-2 and TRBJ1-5, is as follows: GAGVSQSPSNKVTEKGKDVELRCDPISGHTALYWYRQSLGQGLEFLIYFQGNSAPDKSGLPSDRFSAERTGGSVSTLTIQRTQQEDSAVYLCASSLDSRNQPQPFGDGTRLSIL.

This clonotype has only a few counts. The chain links TRBV20-1 to TRBJ1-5; 8 nucleotides match TRBD1. V lost 4 bases and J lost 0; bases outside the gene matches: 11. Germline V gives CDR1 DFQATT, CDR2 SNEGSKA (reference sequence). The CDR3 totals 17 residues. DNA for the CDR3: TGCAGTGCTACCCGGGACAGGACCTACAATAGCAATCAGCCCCAGCATTTT. This encodes CSATRDRTYNSNQPQHF.

The V and J genes are TRBV10-3 and TRBJ2-3; TRBD1 matches 10 bases. J was trimmed by 6 bases and V by 11 bases; bases with no gene match: 20. The CDR3 is 17 residues long. Germline CDR1 and CDR2: ENHRY and SYGVKD. CDR3: CARLSGPGQGFSDTQYF. The CDR3 DNA reads TGTGCCCGACTTAGCGGACCGGGACAGGGGTTTTCGGATACGCAGTATTTT.

This clonotype was detected once. The chain links TRBV5-1 to TRBJ2-7; D unclear. V was cut by 0 bases and J by 6 bases, with 10 bases left in between. CDR1 SGHRS and CDR2 YFSETQ come from the germline V gene. The CDR3 covers 13 residues. CDR3 amino acids: CASSLATNLEQYF. The CDR3 coding sequence is TGCGCCAGCAGCTTGGCTACAAATCTCGAGCAGTACTTC.